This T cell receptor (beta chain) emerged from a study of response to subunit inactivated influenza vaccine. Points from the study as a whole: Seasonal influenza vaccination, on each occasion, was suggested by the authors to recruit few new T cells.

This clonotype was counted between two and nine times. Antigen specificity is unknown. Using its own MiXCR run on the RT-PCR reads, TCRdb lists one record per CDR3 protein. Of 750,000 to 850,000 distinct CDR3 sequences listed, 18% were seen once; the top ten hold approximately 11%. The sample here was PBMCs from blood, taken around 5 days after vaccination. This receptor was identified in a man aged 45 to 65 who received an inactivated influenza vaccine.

CDR3 in amino acids: CASSLDLPRGNTIYF. The CDR3 region has the DNA TGTGCCAGCAGCTTGGACCTACCAAGAGGAAACACCATATATTTT. The genes are TRBV5-5 and TRBJ1-3; no reliable D call. The CDR3 extends over 15 amino acids. Deletions cut 0 bases from V and 4 bases from J, with 11 bases between. Germline CDR1 SGHKS, CDR2 YYEKEE (reference sequence).